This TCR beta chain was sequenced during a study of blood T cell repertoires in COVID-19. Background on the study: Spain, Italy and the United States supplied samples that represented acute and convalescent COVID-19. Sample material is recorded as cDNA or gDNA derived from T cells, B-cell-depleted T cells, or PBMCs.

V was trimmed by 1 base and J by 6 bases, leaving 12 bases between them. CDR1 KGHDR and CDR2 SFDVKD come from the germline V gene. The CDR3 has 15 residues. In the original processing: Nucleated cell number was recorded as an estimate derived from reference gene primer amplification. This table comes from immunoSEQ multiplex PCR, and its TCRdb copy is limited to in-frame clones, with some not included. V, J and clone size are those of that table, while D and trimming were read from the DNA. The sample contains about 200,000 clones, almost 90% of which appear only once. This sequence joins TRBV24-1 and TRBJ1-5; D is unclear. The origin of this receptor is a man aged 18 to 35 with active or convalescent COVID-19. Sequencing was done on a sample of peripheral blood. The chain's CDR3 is CATSDFLERAQPQHF. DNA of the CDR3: TGTGCCACCAGTGATTTTCTTGAGAGGGCTCAGCCCCAGCATTTT.